Following are 7 T cell receptor beta chains from one sample sequenced in a study of blood T cell repertoires in COVID-19. The protocol was immunoSEQ multiplex PCR, while the TCRdb copy is restricted to in-frame clones and leaves out a portion. The data contain 150,000 to 200,000 clones, approximately 80% of them singletons. Source material: peripheral blood. The receptors stem from a woman in her seventies with COVID-19, enrolled during active disease.

The V gene is TRBV19, the J gene TRBJ1-2; maybe TRBD1 (6 bases). Germline V CDR1 and CDR2: LNHDA, SQIVND (reference sequence). The ends were cut back, 4 bases at V and 5 bases at J, with 14 bases in the middle. The CDR3 runs to 14 residues. The CDR3 loop is CASSTRQAIYGYTF. For the CDR3, the DNA is TGTGCCAGTAGTACTCGACAGGCCATTTATGGCTACACCTTC.

The V gene is TRBV25-1, the J gene TRBJ2-3, with 7 bases lining up with TRBD2. Trimming removed 3 bases from V and 2 bases from J; junction bases left unmatched: 5. From germline, CDR1 is MGHDK and CDR2 SYGVNS. This CDR3 has 15 residues. In DNA, the CDR3 is TGTGCCAGCAGTGACTGGGAGGGGAACACAGATACGCAGTATTTT. Protein product: CASSDWEGNTDTQYF.

The CDR3 protein is CASSIVGLEAQYF. The CDR3 DNA sequence: TGTGCCAGCAGCATCGTCGGCCTGGAGGCCCAGTACTTC. This rearrangement joins TRBV12-3 or TRBV12-4 to TRBJ2-5; possible D gene TRBD2, 5 bases. V was clipped by 6 bases and J by 9 bases, with 17 bases between them. This CDR3 has 13 amino acids.

The rearrangement joins TRBV28 to TRBJ1-4; possible D gene TRBD1, 5 bases. CDR3 length: 12 amino acids. Germline V gene sequence: CDR1 MDHEN, CDR2 SYDVKM. V shed 3 bases and J shed 8 bases, with 7 bases lying between them. The CDR3 region has the DNA TGTGCCAGCAGTTTGGGGCAAGAAAAACTGTTTTTT. Encoded protein: CASSLGQEKLFF.

This chain joins TRBV18 and TRBJ1-3, with D tentatively TRBD1 (5 bases). Trimming stripped 4 bases from V and 4 bases from J, with 17 bases between. CDR3 length: 16 residues. Germline values: CDR1 KGHSH, CDR2 LQKENI. CDR3 protein: CASSRDPGSLGNTIYF. The CDR3 DNA is TGTGCCAGCTCACGGGATCCAGGGTCTCTCGGAAACACCATATATTTT.

The chain recombines TRBV4-1 with TRBJ1-2, with TRBD1 as a possible D gene (5 bases). Germline CDR1 MGHRA, CDR2 YSYEKL. V was clipped by 2 bases and J by 6 bases, with 25 bases between them. This CDR3 is 18 amino acids long. As DNA, the CDR3 is TGCGCCAGCAGCCAAAGCCCCCTGCTCTTGCAGGGAAGGGATGGCTACACCTTC. Amino acids: CASSQSPLLLQGRDGYTF.

The CDR3 protein is CASSDRQGTKTQYF. As DNA, the CDR3 is TGTGCCAGCAGCGACCGACAGGGGACGAAGACCCAGTACTTC. This chain uses TRBV7-9 with TRBJ2-5; 8 bases are shared with TRBD1. Germline V lookup: CDR1 SEHNR, CDR2 FQNEAQ (reference sequence). The CDR3 is made up of 14 amino acids. The V and J ends lost 5 bases and 6 bases, in that order; junction bases with no gene match: 8.